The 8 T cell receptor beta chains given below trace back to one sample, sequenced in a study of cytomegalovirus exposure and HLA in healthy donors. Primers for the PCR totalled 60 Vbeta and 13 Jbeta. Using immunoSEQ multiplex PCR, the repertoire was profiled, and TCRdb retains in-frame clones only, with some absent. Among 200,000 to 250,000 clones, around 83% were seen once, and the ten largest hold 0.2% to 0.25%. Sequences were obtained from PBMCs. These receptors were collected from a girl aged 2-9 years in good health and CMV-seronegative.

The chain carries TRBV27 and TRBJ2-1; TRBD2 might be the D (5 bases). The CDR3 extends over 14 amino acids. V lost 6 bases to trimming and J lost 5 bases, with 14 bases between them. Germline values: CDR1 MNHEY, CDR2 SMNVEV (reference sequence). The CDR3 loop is CASSPKRINNEQFF. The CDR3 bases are TGTGCCAGCAGCCCAAAGCGGATAAACAATGAGCAGTTCTTC.

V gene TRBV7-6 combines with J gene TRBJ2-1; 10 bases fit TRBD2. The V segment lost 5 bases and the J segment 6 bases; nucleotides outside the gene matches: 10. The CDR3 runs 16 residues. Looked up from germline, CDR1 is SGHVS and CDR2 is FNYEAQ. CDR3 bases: TGTGCCAGCAGCACACGCAGCGGGAGGGCCGTCAATGAGCAGTTCTTC. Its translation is CASSTRSGRAVNEQFF. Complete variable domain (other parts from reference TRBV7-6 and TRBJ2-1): GAGVSQSPRYKVTKRGQDVALRCDPISGHVSLYWYRQALGQGPEFLTYFNYEAQQDKSGLPNDRFSAERPEGSISTLTIQRTEQRDSAMYRCASSTRSGRAVNEQFFGPGTRLTVL.

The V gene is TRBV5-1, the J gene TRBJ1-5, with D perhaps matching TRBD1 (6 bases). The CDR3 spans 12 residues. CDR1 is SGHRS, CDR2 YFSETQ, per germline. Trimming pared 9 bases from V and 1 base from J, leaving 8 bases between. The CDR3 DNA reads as TGCGCCAACGACAGGAGCAATCAGCCCCAGCATTTT. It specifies CANDRSNQPQHF.

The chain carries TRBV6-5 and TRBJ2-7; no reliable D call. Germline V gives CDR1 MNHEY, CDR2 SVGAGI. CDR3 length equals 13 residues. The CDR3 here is CFFKQKAAYEQYF. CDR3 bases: TGTTTTTTCAAGCAGAAGGCGGCATACGAGCAGTACTTC.

The CDR3 sequence: CASSLQRELGETQYF. CDR3 coding DNA: TGTGCCAGCAGCTTGCAGCGGGAGTTGGGAGAGACCCAGTACTTC. The rearrangement joins TRBV5-4 to TRBJ2-5; 8 bases are a match to TRBD2. The CDR3 spans 15 residues. Germline CDR1 and CDR2: SGHNT and YYREEE (reference sequence). The ends lost 1 base at V and 4 bases at J; junction bases unmatched: 6.

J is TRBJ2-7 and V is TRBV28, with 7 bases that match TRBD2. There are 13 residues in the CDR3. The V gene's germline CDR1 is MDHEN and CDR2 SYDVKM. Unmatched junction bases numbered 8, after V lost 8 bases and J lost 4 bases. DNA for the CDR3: TGTGCCAGCCTGTTAGGGGAGGGGTACGAGCAGTACTTC. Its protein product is CASLLGEGYEQYF.

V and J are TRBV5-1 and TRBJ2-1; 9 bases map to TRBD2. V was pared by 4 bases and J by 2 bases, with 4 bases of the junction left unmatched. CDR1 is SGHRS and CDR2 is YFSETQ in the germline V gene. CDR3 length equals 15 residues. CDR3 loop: CASSLSGGTYNEQFF. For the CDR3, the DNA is TGCGCCAGCAGCCTTAGCGGGGGCACCTACAATGAGCAGTTCTTC. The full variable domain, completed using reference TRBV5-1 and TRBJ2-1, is KAGVTQTPRYLIKTRGQQVTLSCSPISGHRSVSWYQQTPGQGLQFLFEYFSETQRNKGNFPGRFSGRQFSNSRSEMNVSTLELGDSALYLCASSLSGGTYNEQFFGPGTRLTVL.

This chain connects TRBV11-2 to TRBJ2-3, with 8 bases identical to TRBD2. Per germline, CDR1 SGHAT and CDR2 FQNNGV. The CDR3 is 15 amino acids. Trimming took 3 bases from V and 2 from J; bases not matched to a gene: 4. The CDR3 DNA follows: TGTGCCAGCAGCTTTGGAGCGGGGGTCACAGATACGCAGTATTTT. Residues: CASSFGAGVTDTQYF.